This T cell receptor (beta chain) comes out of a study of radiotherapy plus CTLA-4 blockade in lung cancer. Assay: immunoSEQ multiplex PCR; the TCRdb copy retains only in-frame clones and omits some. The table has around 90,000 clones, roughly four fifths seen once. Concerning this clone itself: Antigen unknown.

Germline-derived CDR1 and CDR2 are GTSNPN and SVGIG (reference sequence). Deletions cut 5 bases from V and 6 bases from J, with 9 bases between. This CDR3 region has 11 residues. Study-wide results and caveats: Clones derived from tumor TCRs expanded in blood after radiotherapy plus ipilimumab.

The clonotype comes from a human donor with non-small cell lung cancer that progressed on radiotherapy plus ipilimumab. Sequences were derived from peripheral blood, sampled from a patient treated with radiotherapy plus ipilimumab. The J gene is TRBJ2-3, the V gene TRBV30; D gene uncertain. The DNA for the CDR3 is TGTGCCTGGGGCCTTGAGGATACGCAGTATTTT. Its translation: CAWGLEDTQYF.